This T cell receptor beta chain came from a study of control samples from healthy donors and cancer patients. Sequencing was performed with immunoSEQ multiplex PCR; in TCRdb, only in-frame clones are kept and a portion is missing. The table lists 75,000 or so clones, approximately 89% of them singletons. Germline V gene sequence: CDR1 SGHDN, CDR2 FVKESK. The V and J ends lost 2 bases and 6 bases, in that order; junction bases with no gene match: 7. The CDR3 spans 16 residues. This clone was observed a handful of times. The sample comprised PBMCs. The chain combines TRBV14 with TRBJ1-6; 7 nucleotides line up with TRBD1. The receptor's source is a man in his 60s with colorectal cancer. The CDR3 spells CASSQLLTGPNSPLHF. DNA for the CDR3: TGTGCCAGCAGCCAACTACTGACAGGGCCTAATTCACCCCTCCACTTT.